This TCR beta chain came from a study of Ad26.COV2.S vaccination and SARS-CoV-2 variants. Study-wide results and limits: Post-vaccination spike-specific CD8+ and CD4+ T cell responses reportedly had substantial breadth. Placebo recipients had lower spike-specific TCR breadth than vaccine recipients. With respect to non-spike TCR breadth, vaccine and placebo recipients were similar.

V was pared by 5 bases and J by 1 base, with 8 bases between. CDR1 and CDR2 (germline): SGHTA, FQGNSA. This CDR3 spans 13 amino acids. Profiled with immunoSEQ multiplex PCR; TCRdb holds only in-frame clones, not every one. The table lists 85,000 to 120,000 clones, around 81% of them singletons. This clone was seen just once. Its antigen remains unidentified. The chain carries TRBV7-2 and TRBJ1-1, with unresolved D. The TCR sequence derives from a human donor who had recovered from COVID-19. The material sequenced was peripheral blood, taken after recovery from COVID-19. CDR3 in DNA: TGTGCCAGCAGCCTCACAGAGAACACTGAAGCTTTCTTT. It encodes CASSLTENTEAFF.